These 24 T cell receptor beta chains share one sample of origin, sequenced in a study of cytomegalovirus exposure and HLA in healthy donors. The study ran its PCR with 60 Vbeta and 13 Jbeta primers. Here immunoSEQ multiplex PCR was the method, and the copy in TCRdb shows in-frame clones only, minus some. Of roughly 190,000 clones in the sample, roughly three quarters were seen once. The sample was PBMCs. Receptors originate from a woman in her fifties or sixties in good health and CMV-seronegative.

This clone was counted between two and nine times. This chain uses TRBV4-3 with TRBJ1-1; D is possibly TRBD1 (5 bases). V lost 4 bases, J lost 1 base, and 10 bases lay in between. The CDR3 loop spans 14 amino acids. The V gene's germline CDR1 is LGHNA and CDR2 YSLEER. The CDR3 DNA reads TGCGCCAGCAGCCCTGCTGACAGGAACACTGAAGCTTTCTTT. Its protein product is CASSPADRNTEAFF.

This clone has a single count. The J gene is TRBJ1-6, the V gene TRBV7-2, with D possibly TRBD1 on 5 matching bases. Germline CDR1 SGHTA, CDR2 FQGNSA. The CDR3 contains 17 residues. V lost 5 bases and J lost 10, with 24 bases in between. Here the CDR3 reads CASSHGLGGGEGSPLHF. The DNA for the CDR3 is TGTGCCAGCAGCCACGGCCTTGGGGGGGGAGAAGGGTCACCCCTCCACTTT.

The gene calls are TRBV25-1 and TRBJ2-3; 8 nucleotides align to TRBD1. V was pared by 10 bases and J by 3 bases, with 18 bases of the junction left unmatched. The CDR3 is made up of 17 amino acids. Germline CDR1 MGHDK, CDR2 SYGVNS. CDR3 sequence: CATQSPVDRGPTDTQYF. Written as DNA, the CDR3 is TGTGCCACCCAATCTCCCGTTGACAGGGGCCCTACAGATACGCAGTATTTT.

This clone was found a few times. The gene calls are TRBV2 and TRBJ2-7, with TRBD2 matching over 8 bases. V shed 4 bases and J 5 bases; nucleotides not matched to a gene: 1. CDR1 is SNHLY and CDR2 is FYNNEI in the germline V gene. The CDR3 is 12 amino acids. The chain's CDR3 is CASSAGLDEQYF. In nucleotides, the CDR3 is TGTGCCAGCAGTGCGGGACTAGACGAGCAGTACTTC.

The rearrangement uses TRBV29-1 and TRBJ1-5; a weak D match, TRBD1 (5 bases). V was trimmed by 7 bases and J by 5 bases, leaving 18 bases between them. Germline-derived CDR1 and CDR2 are SQVTM and ANQGSEA. There are 14 residues in the CDR3. The chain's CDR3 is CSATKAGNDQPQHF. The CDR3 nucleotides are TGCAGCGCCACGAAGGCAGGGAACGATCAGCCCCAGCATTTT.

The CDR3 is CASSLDTGAGNTIYF. The CDR3 region has the DNA TGTGCCAGCAGCCTCGACACAGGGGCGGGAAACACCATATATTTT. The chain is built from TRBV7-8 and TRBJ1-3; 7 bases match TRBD1. CDR3 length: 15 residues. V shed 5 bases, J shed 4 bases, and the junction held 8 bases outside the gene matches. Germline V gene lookup returns CDR1 SGHVS and CDR2 FQNEAQ.

The chain combines TRBV27 with TRBJ2-5; D unresolved. Germline V gene sequence: CDR1 MNHEY, CDR2 SMNVEV (reference sequence). CDR3 length: 15 amino acids. Trimming removed 0 bases at V and 4 bases at J, with 12 bases between. In nucleotides, the CDR3 is TGTGCCAGCAGTTTATCGGGTGGCAGGATAGAGACCCAGTACTTC. Translating it yields CASSLSGGRIETQYF.

The chain links TRBV9 to TRBJ1-4, with D unresolved. Trimming took 4 bases from V and 8 from J, leaving 12 bases between them. The CDR3 consists of 13 residues. Germline V gene data show CDR1 as SGDLS and CDR2 as YYNGEE. The CDR3 sequence is CASSPRQREKLFF. The CDR3 DNA is TGTGCCAGCAGCCCCCGCCAGAGGGAAAAACTGTTTTTT.

V gene TRBV5-1 combines with J gene TRBJ2-7, with D hard to call. Trimming left V 1 base short and J 0 bases short, with 8 bases between. The CDR3 extends over 14 amino acids. Germline loops: CDR1 SGHRS, CDR2 YFSETQ. The CDR3 protein is CASSLPSLSYEQYF. CDR3 nucleotide sequence: TGCGCCAGCAGCTTGCCCAGTCTCTCCTACGAGCAGTACTTC.

This sequence joins TRBV5-1 and TRBJ2-3, with a possible D match to TRBD2 (5 bases). The germline CDR1 and CDR2 sequences are SGHRS and YFSETQ. This CDR3 has 13 amino acids. Trimming took off 4 bases at V and 6 bases at J, with 12 bases between the two ends. Written as DNA, the CDR3 is TGCGCCAGCAGCCCCCCCTCGGGGGATACGCAGTATTTT. It codes for CASSPPSGDTQYF.

Comment on this clone: The junction does not match germline at one end; this may be a read error. This chain joins TRBV7-9 and TRBJ2-7; TRBD1 aligns across 9 bases. This CDR3 has 17 amino acids. The germline gives CDR1 SEHNR, CDR2 FQNEAQ (reference sequence). In DNA form, the CDR3 reads TGTTCCAGCAGCTTCAATACCGGGACAGGGATATTCTACGAGCAGTACTTC. Protein sequence: CSSSFNTGTGIFYEQYF.

The chain uses TRBV28 and TRBJ1-5; TRBD1 aligns across 9 bases. CDR1 and CDR2 (germline): MDHEN, SYDVKM. V dropped 6 bases and J dropped 2; count of bases not matched to a gene: 8. The CDR3 sequence is 16 residues long. This CDR3 reads CASSLDRGVGNQPQHF. The CDR3 DNA reads as TGTGCCAGCAGCCTGGACAGGGGTGTGGGCAATCAGCCCCAGCATTTT.

This clone was observed a handful of times. The chain is built from TRBV6-1 and TRBJ1-5; no firm D call. Germline V gene lookup returns CDR1 MNHNS and CDR2 SASEGT. Between the trimmed V and J ends, which lost 5 bases and 1 base, there was a span of 9 bases. The CDR3 spans 14 residues. The CDR3 DNA reads as TGTGCCAGCAGTTCCGACGGGAGCAATCAGCCCCAGCATTTT. Translated, it gives CASSSDGSNQPQHF.

This clone was seen more than once but under ten times. The V and J genes are TRBV18 and TRBJ1-1; D unclear. This CDR3 is 13 amino acids long. V lost 2 bases and J 3 bases, leaving 7 bases between the germline ends. The germline gives CDR1 KGHSH, CDR2 LQKENI. The CDR3, as DNA: TGTGCCAGCTCACCAATAAGAGACACTGAAGCTTTCTTT. Protein: CASSPIRDTEAFF. The full variable domain, with the rest looked up from reference TRBV18 and TRBJ1-1, is NAGVMQNPRHLVRRRGQEARLRCSPMKGHSHVYWYRQLPEEGLKFMVYLQKENIIDESGMPKERFSAEFPKEGPSILRIQQVVRGDSAAYFCASSPIRDTEAFFGQGTRLTVV.

This clone was seen once. V gene TRBV6-5 combines with J gene TRBJ1-2; no clear D. Germline CDR1 and CDR2: MNHEY and SVGAGI. V was pared by 6 bases and J by 7 bases, with 21 bases between. The CDR3 spans 15 residues. CDR3 DNA: TGTGCCAGCAGAGAGATGGGTCGAGCGGAGGGTGGCTACACCTTC. It encodes CASREMGRAEGGYTF.

This clone appeared a single time. This chain connects TRBV5-1 to TRBJ2-5; TRBD2 agrees at 9 bases. The V segment lost 4 bases and the J segment 4 bases; nucleotides outside the gene matches: 11. The length of the CDR3 is 16 residues. CDR1 and CDR2 (germline): SGHRS, YFSETQ. Here the CDR3 DNA reads TGCGCCAGCAGCCGTAGCGGGGGAGGGCTAGGAGAGACCCAGTACTTC. It is translated as CASSRSGGGLGETQYF.

This sequence joins TRBV7-3 and TRBJ2-3, with D tentatively TRBD2 (6 bases). Trimming left V 5 bases short and J 3 bases short, with 18 bases between. This CDR3 is built from 16 residues. Germline V gene lookup returns CDR1 SGHTA and CDR2 FQGTGA. CDR3 nucleotide sequence: TGTGCCAGCAGCCCTCTGGAGGGCCGGGTTACAGATACGCAGTATTTT. Translating it yields CASSPLEGRVTDTQYF.

V and J are TRBV7-2 and TRBJ1-3, with D maybe TRBD1 (5 bases). V was pared by 8 bases and J by 1 base, with 15 bases between. The CDR3 is 15 amino acids. Germline CDR1 reads SGHTA; CDR2 reads FQGNSA. Here the CDR3 DNA reads TGTGCCAGCCGACCACGGGGGGGATCTGGAAACACCATATATTTT. As protein: CASRPRGGSGNTIYF.

The gene calls are TRBV9 and TRBJ1-4; TRBD1 might be the D (5 bases). This CDR3 has 15 amino acids. Germline V gene data show CDR1 as SGDLS and CDR2 as YYNGEE. The V gene lost 4 bases and the J gene lost 7 bases, with 17 bases spanning the gap. This CDR3 is CASSPNVRAVEKLFF. The CDR3 region has the DNA TGTGCCAGCAGCCCCAACGTCAGGGCGGTTGAAAAACTGTTTTTT.

A word on this clone: Sequence at one end of the junction differs from germline and may be a read error. The chain couples TRBV7-8 to TRBJ2-2, with a possible D match to TRBD2 (6 bases). Germline V lookup: CDR1 SGHVS, CDR2 FQNEAQ. There are 17 residues in the CDR3. CDR3 region: CASSVAVGYGGSGELFF. The CDR3 region has the DNA TGTGCCAGCAGCGTAGCTGTGGGCTACGGGGGTTCCGGGGAGCTGTTTTTT.

This clone was picked up a small number of times. This chain links TRBV4-1 with TRBJ2-7; TRBD1 matches at 7 bases. The germline CDR1 and CDR2 sequences are MGHRA and YSYEKL. This CDR3 is built from 15 residues. With 4 bases clipped from V and 0 bases from J, the junction kept 6 bases outside the gene matches. The CDR3 sequence: CASSLSDRFSYEQYF. CDR3 DNA: TGCGCCAGCAGCCTCTCGGACAGGTTCTCCTACGAGCAGTACTTC.

In regard to this clone: At one end, the junction sequence differs from germline, possibly due to a read error. This chain uses TRBV7-7 with TRBJ2-1, with D possibly TRBD1 on 7 matching bases. Germline V gene sequence: CDR1 SSHAT, CDR2 FNYEAQ (reference sequence). There are 15 residues in the CDR3. This CDR3 is CASSGGTVPYNEQFF. CDR3 in DNA: TGTGCTAGCAGCGGAGGGACAGTTCCCTACAATGAGCAGTTCTTC. Variable domain in full (rest from reference TRBV7-7 and TRBJ2-1): GAGVSQSPRYKVTKRGQDVTLRCDPISSHATLYWYQQALGQGPEFLTYFNYEAQPDKSGLPSDRFSAERPEGSISTLTIQRTEQRDSAMYRCASSGGTVPYNEQFFGPGTRLTVL.

V gene TRBV5-6 combines with J gene TRBJ2-3, with TRBD2 identical over 8 bases. CDR3 length: 13 residues. Trimming cost V 3 bases and J 5 bases; bases outside gene matches: 2. CDR1 and CDR2 from the germline V gene are SGHDT and YYEEEE. The CDR3 DNA sequence: TGTGCCAGCAGCTCGGGGGGGCAAGATACGCAGTATTTT. This encodes CASSSGGQDTQYF. The full variable domain, with the rest looked up from reference TRBV5-6 and TRBJ2-3, is DAGVTQSPTHLIKTRGQQVTLRCSPKSGHDTVSWYQQALGQGPQFIFQYYEEEERQRGNFPDRFSGHQFPNYSSELNVNALLLGDSALYLCASSSGGQDTQYFGPGTRLTVL.

This clone came up once. The chain employs TRBV4-1 and TRBJ1-1; 8 bases agree with TRBD1. Looked up from germline, CDR1 is MGHRA and CDR2 is YSYEKL. Unmatched junction bases numbered 6, after V lost 0 bases and J lost 0 bases. This CDR3 spans 17 amino acids. CDR3 sequence (DNA): TGCGCCAGCAGCCAAGAGAGGGACAGGCTTATGAACACTGAAGCTTTCTTT. Its translation is CASSQERDRLMNTEAFF.